These 18 T cell receptor beta chains were all obtained from the same sample, sequenced in a study of blood T cell repertoires in COVID-19. TCRdb's copy holds only in-frame clones and misses some; the assay was immunoSEQ multiplex PCR. The data contain under 300,000 clones, over 80% of them singletons. Sequenced input: peripheral blood. The receptors derive from a human donor in a cohort sampled during active COVID-19.

This clone showed up just once. The genes are TRBV5-4 and TRBJ1-5; D is perhaps TRBD1 (5 bases). The CDR3 consists of 14 residues. Per germline, CDR1 SGHNT and CDR2 YYREEE (reference sequence). V was pared by 5 bases and J by 1 base, with 10 bases between. CDR3: CASSMGGSNQPQHF. The DNA for the CDR3 is TGTGCCAGCAGTATGGGGGGGAGCAATCAGCCCCAGCATTTT.

The rearrangement joins TRBV20-1 to TRBJ2-1; 12 bases are shared with TRBD2. The CDR3 is 14 amino acids. The ends lost 3 bases at V and 8 bases at J; junction bases unmatched: 5. CDR1 DFQATT and CDR2 SNEGSKA come from the germline V gene (reference sequence). The CDR3 DNA reads TGCAGTGCTAGTACCCTAGCGGGAGGGGATGAGCAGTTCTTC. It yields the protein CSASTLAGGDEQFF.

This clone has a handful of counts. The chain employs TRBV4-2 and TRBJ1-3; TRBD1 matches 8 bases. CDR3 length: 16 amino acids. J lost 2 bases, V lost 1 base, and 4 bases had no gene match. Germline V gene lookup returns CDR1 LGHNA and CDR2 YNFKEQ. The CDR3 spells CASSQGPRGPGNTIYF. For the CDR3, the DNA is TGTGCCAGCAGCCAAGGACCCAGGGGGCCTGGAAACACCATATATTTT.

This clone was counted once. The V gene is TRBV4-2, the J gene TRBJ2-1; a possible D gene is TRBD2 (6 bases). The ends were cut back, 0 bases at V and 4 bases at J, with 10 bases in the middle. The germline V gene encodes CDR1 LGHNA and CDR2 YNFKEQ. This CDR3 spans 15 amino acids. DNA for the CDR3: TGTGCCAGCAGCCAAGAAGCTAGCGAATACAATGAGCAGTTCTTC. Translating it yields CASSQEASEYNEQFF.

In nucleotides, the CDR3 is TGTGCCAGTAGTACCCAGTCGACAGGGACGGGATACGAGCAGTACTTC. Its translation is CASSTQSTGTGYEQYF. The chain couples TRBV19 to TRBJ2-7, with 7 bases lining up with TRBD1. The CDR3 runs to 16 residues. The V segment lost 4 bases and the J segment 4 bases; nucleotides outside the gene matches: 13. Per the germline V gene, CDR1 is LNHDA and CDR2 is SQIVND (reference sequence).

The V call is TRBV29-1, the J call TRBJ2-4; TRBD1 agrees at 10 bases. Trimming took 5 bases from V and 2 from J; bases not matched to a gene: 6. CDR3 size: 15 residues. Germline V gene lookup returns CDR1 SQVTM and CDR2 ANQGSEA. In nucleotides, the CDR3 is TGCAGCGTTCACGGGACAGGGGAGACCAAAAACATTCAGTACTTC. This encodes CSVHGTGETKNIQYF. The full variable domain, rest sourced from reference TRBV29-1 and TRBJ2-4, is SAVISQKPSRDICQRGTSLTIQCQVDSQVTMMFWYRQQPGQSLTLIATANQGSEATYESGFVIDKFPISRPNLTFSTLTVSNMSPEDSSIYLCSVHGTGETKNIQYFGAGTRLSVL.

A single count supports this clone. The chain uses TRBV6-5 and TRBJ1-1; TRBD1 might be the D (6 bases). Looked up from germline, CDR1 is MNHEY and CDR2 is SVGAGI. V was shortened by 5 bases and J by 7 bases, with 14 bases between the two germline ends. CDR3 length equals 13 residues. CDR3 protein: CASSPNREGEAFF. For the CDR3, the DNA is TGTGCCAGCAGTCCTAACAGGGAGGGTGAAGCTTTCTTT.

This chain joins TRBV24-1 and TRBJ2-7; 7 bases match TRBD2. This CDR3 is built from 14 residues. V lost 5 bases and J lost 4; bases outside the gene matches: 7. Looked up from germline, CDR1 is KGHDR and CDR2 is SFDVKD. In DNA, the CDR3 is TGTGCCACCAGTGGGGCGGGAGACGGATACGAGCAGTACTTC. This codes for CATSGAGDGYEQYF.

The chain recombines TRBV25-1 with TRBJ1-2; D possibly corresponds to TRBD1 (6 bases). The germline CDR1 and CDR2 sequences are MGHDK and SYGVNS. With 3 bases removed from V and 8 bases from J, the gap between germline ends came to 16 bases. This CDR3 comprises 14 residues. The CDR3, as DNA: TGTGCCAGCAGTGACCCTACAGGGTCTGGGGGCTACACCTTC. Protein product: CASSDPTGSGGYTF.

The chain links TRBV27 to TRBJ1-1; D uncertain. V lost 2 bases to trimming and J lost 4 bases, with 11 bases between them. The V gene's germline CDR1 is MNHEY and CDR2 SMNVEV (reference sequence). This CDR3 is 14 amino acids long. The CDR3 protein is CASSLLGSRTEAFF. CDR3 nucleotides: TGTGCCAGCAGTTTACTCGGGTCTCGCACTGAAGCTTTCTTT.

The V call is TRBV29-1, the J call TRBJ1-2; TRBD1 might be the D (6 bases). Deletions cut 6 bases from V and 8 bases from J, with 19 bases between. Germline loops: CDR1 SQVTM, CDR2 ANQGSEA. The CDR3 totals 13 residues. The CDR3 protein is CSVLAAGVGGYTF. The CDR3, as DNA: TGCAGCGTCCTTGCGGCAGGGGTTGGAGGCTACACCTTC.

The V gene is TRBV11-2, the J gene TRBJ2-5; TRBD1 matches at 8 bases. The germline gives CDR1 SGHAT, CDR2 FQNNGV. V trimming: 6 bases; J trimming: 4 bases; junction bases outside the gene matches: 7. This CDR3 region has 14 residues. The CDR3 DNA follows: TGTGCCAGCAGAGAGACCGGGACAGGAGAGACCCAGTACTTC. Translating gives CASRETGTGETQYF.

The chain uses TRBV10-3 and TRBJ2-6, with 9 bases aligning to TRBD1. With V trimmed by 4 bases and J by 1 base, 5 bases remained unmatched. The CDR3 totals 17 residues. Germline V gene sequence: CDR1 ENHRY, CDR2 SYGVKD. The CDR3 protein is CAISGTGGASGANVLTF. CDR3 nucleotide sequence: TGTGCCATCAGTGGTACAGGGGGCGCATCTGGGGCCAACGTCCTGACTTTC.

The chain combines TRBV6-4 with TRBJ1-5; 7 bases align to TRBD1. Germline trimming cut 5 bases from V and 6 bases from J; bases unmatched to any gene: 4. Germline V CDR1 and CDR2: MRHNA, SNTAGT. There are 13 residues in the CDR3. This CDR3 is CASSTGERQPQHF. The CDR3 nucleotides are TGTGCCAGCAGTACAGGGGAGCGTCAGCCCCAGCATTTT.

V and J are TRBV19 and TRBJ1-5, with 7 positions matching TRBD1. The CDR3 is 16 amino acids. The V and J ends lost 4 bases and 6 bases, in that order; junction bases with no gene match: 12. CDR1 and CDR2 (germline): LNHDA, SQIVND (reference sequence). This chain's CDR3 is CASSTGGTGVRQPQHF. The DNA of the CDR3 is TGTGCCAGTAGTACCGGAGGAACAGGGGTCCGTCAGCCCCAGCATTTT.

The J gene is TRBJ1-2, the V gene TRBV28; 7 nucleotides line up with TRBD1. The junction had 8 bases not matched to a gene; V was cut back by 6 bases and J by 4 bases. The CDR3 has 14 amino acids. Germline V gene sequence: CDR1 MDHEN, CDR2 SYDVKM. The CDR3 here is CASSEGQPPYGYTF. The CDR3 DNA reads as TGTGCCAGCAGCGAGGGACAGCCTCCCTATGGCTACACCTTC.

The V gene is TRBV5-5, the J gene TRBJ2-7; TRBD1 matches 8 bases. The CDR3 runs to 14 residues. CDR1 and CDR2 from the germline V gene are SGHKS and YYEKEE (reference sequence). V lost 3 bases, J lost 2 bases, and 4 bases stayed unmatched. In DNA form, the CDR3 reads TGTGCCAGCAGCTCCGGGACAGGAGCCTACGAGCAGTACTTC. Amino acid sequence: CASSSGTGAYEQYF.

As DNA, the CDR3 is TGTGCCAGCATTCAACAGGGTACTGAAGCTTTCTTT. Translated, it gives CASIQQGTEAFF. The chain combines TRBV6-6 with TRBJ1-1; weak D call: TRBD1 (6 bases). Deletions cut 7 bases from V and 5 bases from J, with 11 bases between. This CDR3 has 12 amino acids. Germline CDR1 and CDR2: MNHNY and SVGAGI (reference sequence).